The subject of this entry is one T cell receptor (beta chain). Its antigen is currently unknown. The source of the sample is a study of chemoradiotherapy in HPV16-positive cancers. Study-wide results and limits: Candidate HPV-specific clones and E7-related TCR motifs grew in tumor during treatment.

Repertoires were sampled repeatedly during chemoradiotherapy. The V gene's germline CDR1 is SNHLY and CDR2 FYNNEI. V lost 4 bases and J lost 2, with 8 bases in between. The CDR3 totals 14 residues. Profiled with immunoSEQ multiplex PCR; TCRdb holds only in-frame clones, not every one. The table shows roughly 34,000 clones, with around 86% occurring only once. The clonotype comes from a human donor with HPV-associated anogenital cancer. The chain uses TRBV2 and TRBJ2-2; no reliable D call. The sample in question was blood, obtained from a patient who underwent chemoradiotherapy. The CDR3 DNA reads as TGTGCCAGCAGTGTTCAGGTTAACACCGGGGAGCTGTTTTTT. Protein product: CASSVQVNTGELFF.